A selection of T cell receptor beta chains follows, all from one sample in a study of response to subunit inactivated influenza vaccine. TCRdb used MiXCR to reprocess the RT-PCR reads, holding one entry per CDR3 protein. The table lists around 850,000 distinct CDR3 sequences, around 18% of them singletons. Material: PBMCs from blood, obtained 5 days after vaccination. Every receptor here comes from a man between 45 and 60 years old who received an inactivated influenza vaccine. Each CDR3 is given with its conserved first and last residue. The D gene is left open where the match is weak. Clone size is given for some rows only: seen once, a few or many times, or a class if the clone is expanded.

clone size	D gene	V gene	J gene	CDR3 protein	CDR3 DNA
-	TRBD1	TRBV3-1	TRBJ2-7	CASSLYQFGTVTYEQYF	TGTGCCAGCAGCCTCTACCAGTTCGGGACAGTAACCTACGAGCAGTACTTC
-	-	TRBV5-6	TRBJ2-3	CASSLFQIVGTGDTQYF	TGTGCCAGCAGCTTGTTTCAAATTGTTGGGACGGGAGATACGCAGTATTTT
many	TRBD1	TRBV10-3	TRBJ1-2	CAISEPGTGASGYTF	TGTGCCATCAGTGAACCCGGGACAGGGGCTTCTGGCTACACCTTC
-	TRBD1	TRBV20-1	TRBJ2-5	CSAARAGGRETQYF	TGCAGTGCTGCGAGAGCAGGGGGACGAGAGACCCAGTACTTC
-	-	TRBV5-1	TRBJ2-5	CASSLGQRAAGETQYF	TGCGCCAGCAGCTTGGGACAGAGGGCGGCAGGGGAGACCCAGTACTTC
few	TRBD2	TRBV7-2	TRBJ2-3	CASSYRLAGGPDTQYF	TGTGCCAGCAGCTACCGACTAGCGGGAGGCCCAGATACGCAGTATTTT
-	-	TRBV9	TRBJ2-2	CASSPRQWAGTGELFF	TGTGCCAGCAGCCCCAGACAGTGGGCAGGCACCGGGGAGCTGTTTTTT
few	-	TRBV4-1	TRBJ2-1	CASSQVTGGNEQFF	TGCGCCAGCAGCCAAGTGACAGGCGGCAATGAGCAGTTCTTC
few	TRBD2	TRBV18	TRBJ2-1	CASSPVLAGVASSYNEQFF	TGTGCCAGCTCACCCGTACTAGCGGGGGTCGCGAGCTCCTACAATGAGCAGTTCTTC
-	-	TRBV11-2	TRBJ2-7	CASSPGIGQYF	TGTGCCAGCAGCCCTGGCATCGGGCAGTACTTC
-	-	TRBV20-1	TRBJ2-6	CSAREYGTTANVLTF	TGCAGTGCTAGAGAATACGGGACGACGGCCAACGTCCTGACTTTC
few	-	TRBV5-1	TRBJ2-1	CASSLNSLYNEQFF	TGCGCCAGCAGCTTAAACTCCTTATACAATGAGCAGTTCTTC
few	-	TRBV3-1	TRBJ1-3	CASSQDSTGPPGRGNTIYF	TGTGCCAGCAGCCAAGATTCGACAGGCCCTCCGGGGCGAGGAAACACCATATATTTT
-	-	TRBV6-5	TRBJ1-4	CASSYGDSGKLFF	TGTGCCAGCAGTTACGGGGACTCTGGAAAACTGTTTTTT
few	-	TRBV7-9	TRBJ2-6	CASSEGRDFSGANVLTF	TGTGCCAGCAGCGAGGGACGGGATTTCTCTGGGGCCAACGTCCTGACTTTC
-	TRBD2	TRBV6-2/TRBV6-3	TRBJ2-1	CASRITSGNEQFF	TGTGCCAGCAGAATCACTAGCGGCAATGAGCAGTTCTTC
-	TRBD2	TRBV20-1	TRBJ2-3	CSAREVTSGITDTQYF	TGCAGTGCTAGAGAGGTGACTAGCGGCATCACAGATACGCAGTATTTT
-	TRBD2	TRBV2	TRBJ2-1	CASRRISGGGEQFF	TGTGCCAGCAGGAGGATTAGCGGGGGAGGGGAGCAGTTCTTC
few	-	TRBV7-2	TRBJ2-7	CASSPTPVYEQYF	TGTGCCAGCAGCCCCACCCCCGTGTACGAGCAGTACTTC
-	-	TRBV25-1	TRBJ2-4	CASSGGLTGGNIQYF	TGTGCCAGCAGTGGTGGCCTTACCGGTGGAAACATTCAGTACTTC
-	-	TRBV27	TRBJ2-3	CASSPGVRTDTQYF	TGTGCCAGCAGTCCCGGGGTCCGCACAGATACGCAGTATTTT
-	-	TRBV20-1	TRBJ1-6	CSASVQGGSPLHF	TGCAGTGCTAGCGTCCAGGGTGGTTCACCCCTCCACTTT
many	-	TRBV20-1	TRBJ2-7	CSASLIYEQYF	TGCAGTGCTTCCCTTATCTACGAGCAGTACTTC
few	TRBD2	TRBV27	TRBJ2-2	CASSLRRTRGSSGSVTGELFF	TGTGCCAGCAGTTTAAGGAGGACAAGGGGCTCGAGCGGGAGTGTCACCGGGGAGCTGTTTTTT
many	TRBD2	TRBV12-3/TRBV12-4	TRBJ2-5	CASKIGTSGLQETQYF	TGTGCCAGCAAAATCGGGACTAGCGGGTTACAAGAGACCCAGTACTTC
-	TRBD1	TRBV19	TRBJ2-5	CASRTGSETQYF	TGTGCCAGTAGGACAGGGAGCGAGACCCAGTACTTC
few	-	TRBV10-1	TRBJ2-3	CASSVSRDTQYF	TGCGCCAGCAGCGTATCCCGAGATACGCAGTATTTT
-	TRBD2	TRBV15	TRBJ2-7	CATSRASGAYYEQYF	TGTGCCACCAGCAGAGCTAGCGGGGCCTACTACGAGCAGTACTTC
few	TRBD2	TRBV29-1	TRBJ2-2	CSDSRLAGANTGELFF	TGCAGCGACAGCAGACTAGCGGGGGCGAACACCGGGGAGCTGTTTTTT
-	-	TRBV24-1	TRBJ2-1	CATSDSGTRYNEQFF	TGTGCCACCAGTGATTCCGGAACCCGCTACAATGAGCAGTTCTTC
once	-	TRBV12-3/TRBV12-4	TRBJ2-1	CASSLDYLGEQFF	TGTGCCAGCAGCCTGGACTACCTCGGTGAGCAGTTCTTC